These 17 T cell receptor beta chains came from one sample sequenced in a study of cytomegalovirus exposure and HLA in healthy donors. Profiling relied on immunoSEQ multiplex PCR, and the TCRdb table lists in-frame clones only, not all of them. The sample has fewer than 400,000 clones, 88% seen once. Sequenced sample: PBMCs. All receptors come from a man aged 25-40 years in good health and CMV-seronegative.

The chain joins TRBV5-1 to TRBJ2-3, with D possibly being TRBD1 (5 bases). Trimming shortened V by 4 bases and J by 0 bases, and 18 bases separated the two germline ends. Germline CDR1 reads SGHRS; CDR2 reads YFSETQ. This CDR3 has 17 amino acids. CDR3 residues: CASSATFSGSSTDTQYF. The CDR3 nucleotides read TGCGCCAGCAGCGCAACCTTTTCAGGGTCAAGCACAGATACGCAGTATTTT.

V gene TRBV30 combines with J gene TRBJ1-2; TRBD1 might be the D (6 bases). The CDR3 totals 13 residues. V was trimmed by 6 bases and J by 0 bases, leaving 11 bases between them. Germline CDR1 and CDR2: GTSNPN and SVGIG (reference sequence). CDR3: CACRTDPNYGYTF. The CDR3 coding sequence is TGTGCCTGTAGGACAGACCCTAACTATGGCTACACCTTC.

The chain combines TRBV7-9 with TRBJ1-1; unclear D gene. The CDR3 extends over 16 amino acids. V lost 2 bases and J 11 bases, leaving 24 bases between the germline ends. Germline CDR1 reads SEHNR; CDR2 reads FQNEAQ (reference sequence). The CDR3 reads CASSLNPTYTPTEAFF. As DNA, the CDR3 is TGTGCCAGCAGCTTAAACCCCACTTATACTCCCACAGAGGCTTTCTTT.

This clone was seen more than once but under ten times. This chain connects TRBV30 to TRBJ1-1; D is undetermined. V was pared by 3 bases and J by 1 base, with 9 bases between. There are 13 residues in the CDR3. CDR1 and CDR2 (germline): GTSNPN, SVGIG (reference sequence). Here the CDR3 reads CAWSREWNTEAFF. In DNA form, the CDR3 reads TGTGCCTGGAGCCGGGAATGGAACACTGAAGCTTTCTTT.

The rearrangement links TRBV15 to TRBJ2-4, with 11 nucleotides matching TRBD1. Germline loops: CDR1 LNHNV, CDR2 YYDKDF (reference sequence). This CDR3 has 15 residues. With V trimmed by 3 bases and J by 3 bases, 1 base remained unmatched. This CDR3 reads CATSRGTGGKNIQYF. The CDR3 DNA is TGTGCCACCAGCAGGGGGACAGGGGGCAAAAACATTCAGTACTTC.

This chain uses TRBV19 with TRBJ2-3, with D hard to call. Trimming took 6 bases from V and 2 from J, leaving 15 bases between them. CDR1 and CDR2 from the germline V gene are LNHDA and SQIVND (reference sequence). This CDR3 is 15 amino acids long. CDR3 nucleotide sequence: TGTGCCAGTAGACCCGGTTGGGCGATCACAGATACGCAGTATTTT. Translating it yields CASRPGWAITDTQYF.

V is TRBV6-6 and J is TRBJ1-1, with D tentatively TRBD1 (6 bases). V lost 7 bases to trimming and J lost 5 bases, with 17 bases between them. The V gene's germline CDR1 is MNHNY and CDR2 SVGAGI (reference sequence). CDR3 length: 14 amino acids. The CDR3 protein is CASTRRGGGTEAFF. CDR3 nucleotides: TGTGCCAGCACCCGGAGGGGAGGGGGTACTGAAGCTTTCTTT.

The genes are TRBV29-1 and TRBJ2-6, with a possible D match to TRBD1 (6 bases). This CDR3 contains 15 residues. V dropped 7 bases and J dropped 1 base, with 14 bases sitting between them. Germline V gives CDR1 SQVTM, CDR2 ANQGSEA. CDR3 sequence reads: CSGYTGNSGANVLTF. The CDR3 nucleotides read TGCAGCGGCTATACAGGGAATTCTGGGGCCAACGTCCTGACTTTC.

The V gene is TRBV14, the J gene TRBJ2-1, with 7 bases matching TRBD2. The length of the CDR3 is 16 residues. Germline trimming cut 0 bases from V and 4 bases from J; bases unmatched to any gene: 6. Germline V gene data show CDR1 as SGHDN and CDR2 as FVKESK. This chain's CDR3 is CASSQDPRLAYNEQFF. The CDR3 DNA follows: TGTGCCAGCAGCCAAGATCCCCGACTAGCTTACAATGAGCAGTTCTTC.

V is TRBV19 and J is TRBJ1-2; 7 bases agree with TRBD1. V lost 4 bases to trimming and J lost 1 base; unmatched junction nucleotides: 6. CDR1 LNHDA and CDR2 SQIVND come from the germline V gene (reference sequence). The CDR3 extends over 15 amino acids. CDR3 DNA: TGTGCCAGTAGTACGACAGGGAGAAGTAACTATGGCTACACCTTC. It is translated as CASSTTGRSNYGYTF. Together with reference TRBV19 and TRBJ1-2, the CDR3 gives the full variable domain: DGGITQSPKYLFRKEGQNVTLSCEQNLNHDAMYWYRQDPGQGLRLIYYSQIVNDFQKGDIAEGYSVSREKKESFPLTVTSAQKNPTAFYLCASSTTGRSNYGYTFGSGTRLTVV.

This clone appeared a single time. The chain has TRBV7-2 and TRBJ1-3; 7 bases fit TRBD1. This CDR3 is 17 amino acids long. Germline CDR1 is SGHTA and CDR2 is FQGNSA. With V trimmed by 4 bases and J by 0 bases, 9 bases remained unmatched. The CDR3 protein is CASSYARGSSSGNTIYF. In DNA form, the CDR3 reads TGTGCCAGCAGCTACGCCAGGGGGTCCTCCTCTGGAAACACCATATATTTT.

This chain uses TRBV5-4 with TRBJ1-1; possible D gene TRBD1, 5 bases. This CDR3 region has 15 residues. V was pared by 4 bases and J by 0 bases, with 13 bases between. Germline CDR1 reads SGHNT; CDR2 reads YYREEE (reference sequence). The CDR3 here is CASSRRQSMNTEAFF. The CDR3 DNA reads TGTGCCAGCAGCCGGAGACAGTCAATGAACACTGAAGCTTTCTTT.

This clone came up once. The chain links TRBV29-1 to TRBJ2-1; 9 nucleotides line up with TRBD1. Trimming cost V 7 bases and J 1 base; bases outside gene matches: 5. Germline assignment: CDR1 SQVTM and CDR2 ANQGSEA. The CDR3 runs to 14 residues. The CDR3 region has the DNA TGCAGCGGGAGGGACAGGGAGTCCTACAATGAGCAGTTCTTC. Its protein product is CSGRDRESYNEQFF.

The J gene is TRBJ2-7, the V gene TRBV14, with 9 bases lining up with TRBD1. This CDR3 has 15 amino acids. Unmatched junction bases numbered 5, after V lost 2 bases and J lost 3 bases. CDR1 SGHDN and CDR2 FVKESK come from the germline V gene. Here the CDR3 DNA reads TGTGCCAGCAGCCAAAGACCGACAGGGGGCTACGAGCAGTACTTC. This translates into CASSQRPTGGYEQYF.

The J gene is TRBJ2-2, the V gene TRBV7-9; no reliable D call. V gave up 1 base and J gave up 0 bases, with 9 bases separating them. The CDR3 spans 16 residues. Germline CDR1 and CDR2: SEHNR and FQNEAQ (reference sequence). The CDR3: CASSLGEISNTGELFF. CDR3 DNA sequence: TGTGCCAGCAGCTTAGGAGAAATTTCGAACACCGGGGAGCTGTTTTTT. Looking up the rest from reference TRBV7-9 and TRBJ2-2 gives the full variable domain: DTGVSQNPRHKITKRGQNVTFRCDPISEHNRLYWYRQTLGQGPEFLTYFQNEAQLEKSRLLSDRFSAERPKGSFSTLEIQRTEQGDSAMYLCASSLGEISNTGELFFGEGSRLTVL.

The CDR3 sequence is CASSRYSPEYNEQYF. The CDR3 DNA sequence: TGTGCCAGCAGCCGTTACAGTCCTGAATATAACGAGCAGTACTTC. The chain carries TRBV11-2 and TRBJ2-7; the D is unclear. Germline V gene sequence: CDR1 SGHAT, CDR2 FQNNGV. The CDR3 extends over 15 amino acids. V gave up 5 bases and J gave up 5 bases, with 19 bases separating them.

The chain uses TRBV4-1 and TRBJ1-1; 10 nucleotides align to TRBD1. The V gene's germline CDR1 is MGHRA and CDR2 YSYEKL. The CDR3 runs 15 residues. With 1 base clipped from V and 4 bases from J, the junction kept 3 bases outside the gene matches. The DNA of the CDR3 is TGCGCCAGCAGCCAAGCCGGGACAGGGGCCACTGAAGCTTTCTTT. Translating gives CASSQAGTGATEAFF.